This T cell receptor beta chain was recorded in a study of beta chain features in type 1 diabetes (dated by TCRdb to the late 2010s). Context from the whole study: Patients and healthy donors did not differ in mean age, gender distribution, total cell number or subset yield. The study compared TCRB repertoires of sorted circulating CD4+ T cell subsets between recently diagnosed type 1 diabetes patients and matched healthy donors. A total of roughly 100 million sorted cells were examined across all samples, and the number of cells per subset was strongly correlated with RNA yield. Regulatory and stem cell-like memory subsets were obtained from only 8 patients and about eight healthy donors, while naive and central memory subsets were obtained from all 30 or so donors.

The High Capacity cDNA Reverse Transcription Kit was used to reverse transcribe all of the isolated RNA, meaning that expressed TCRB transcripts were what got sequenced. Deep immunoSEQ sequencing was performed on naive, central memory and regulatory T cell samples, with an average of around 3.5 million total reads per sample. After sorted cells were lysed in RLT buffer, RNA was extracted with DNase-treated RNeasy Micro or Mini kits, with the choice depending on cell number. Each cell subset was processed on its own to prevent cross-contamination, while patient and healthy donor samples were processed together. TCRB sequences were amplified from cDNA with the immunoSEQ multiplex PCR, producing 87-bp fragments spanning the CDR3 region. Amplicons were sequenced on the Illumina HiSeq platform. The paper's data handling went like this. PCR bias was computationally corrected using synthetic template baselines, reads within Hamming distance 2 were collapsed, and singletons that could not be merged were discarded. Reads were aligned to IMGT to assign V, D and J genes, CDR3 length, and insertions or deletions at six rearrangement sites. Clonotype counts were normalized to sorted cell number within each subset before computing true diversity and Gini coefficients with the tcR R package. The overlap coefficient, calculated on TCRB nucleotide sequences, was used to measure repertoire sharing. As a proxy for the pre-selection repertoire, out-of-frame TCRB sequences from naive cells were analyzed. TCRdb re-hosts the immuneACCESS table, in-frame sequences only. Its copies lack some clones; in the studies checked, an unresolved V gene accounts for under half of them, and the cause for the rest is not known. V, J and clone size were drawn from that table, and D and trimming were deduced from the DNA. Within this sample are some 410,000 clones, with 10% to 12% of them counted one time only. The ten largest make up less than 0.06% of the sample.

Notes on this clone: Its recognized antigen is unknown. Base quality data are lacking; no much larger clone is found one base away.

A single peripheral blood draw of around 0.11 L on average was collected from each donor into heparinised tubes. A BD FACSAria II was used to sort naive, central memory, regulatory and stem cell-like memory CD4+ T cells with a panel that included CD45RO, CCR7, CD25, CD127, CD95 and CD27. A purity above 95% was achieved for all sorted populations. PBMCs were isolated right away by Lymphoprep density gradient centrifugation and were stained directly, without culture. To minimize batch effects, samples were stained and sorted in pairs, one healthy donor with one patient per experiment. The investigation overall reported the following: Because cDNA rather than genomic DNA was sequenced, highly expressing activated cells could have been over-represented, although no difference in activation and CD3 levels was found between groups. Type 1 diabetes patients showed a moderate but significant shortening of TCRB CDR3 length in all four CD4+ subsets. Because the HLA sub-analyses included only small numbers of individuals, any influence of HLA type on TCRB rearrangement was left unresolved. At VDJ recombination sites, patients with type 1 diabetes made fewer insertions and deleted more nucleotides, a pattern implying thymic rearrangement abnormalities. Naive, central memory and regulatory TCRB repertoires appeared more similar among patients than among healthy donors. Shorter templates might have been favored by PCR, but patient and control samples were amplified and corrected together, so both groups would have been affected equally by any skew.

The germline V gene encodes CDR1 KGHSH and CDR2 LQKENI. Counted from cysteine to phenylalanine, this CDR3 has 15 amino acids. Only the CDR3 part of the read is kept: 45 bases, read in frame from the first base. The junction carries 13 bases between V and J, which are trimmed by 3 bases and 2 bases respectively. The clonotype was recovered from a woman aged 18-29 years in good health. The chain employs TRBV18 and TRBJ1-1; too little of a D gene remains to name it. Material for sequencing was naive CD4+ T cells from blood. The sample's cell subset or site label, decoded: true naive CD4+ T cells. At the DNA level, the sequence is TGTGCCAGCTCACCCGCCCGGACGGAAAACACTGAAGCTTTCTTT. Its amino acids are CASSPARTENTEAFF. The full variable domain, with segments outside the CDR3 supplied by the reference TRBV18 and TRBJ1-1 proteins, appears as NAGVMQNPRHLVRRRGQEARLRCSPMKGHSHVYWYRQLPEEGLKFMVYLQKENIIDESGMPKERFSAEFPKEGPSILRIQQVVRGDSAAYFCASSPARTENTEAFFGQGTRLTVV.